The sequence of this T cell receptor beta chain was determined in a study of shared clonotypes between healthy human individuals. Findings and caveats of the study: Generally, estimated richness proved larger in naive subsets than it did in memory subsets. The study found roughly 5% of naive CD4 clonotypes shared across a handful of donors. The study's rarefaction showed incomplete sorted-subset sequencing despite large depth.

CDR3 length equals 15 residues. Germline CDR1 and CDR2: PRHDT and FYEKMQ (reference sequence). The V end lost 5 bases, the J end lost 5 bases, and 16 bases lay between the germline ends. Note on this clone: Antigen: not known.

Terminally differentiated effector memory CD45RA+ cells were excluded from the naive CD8 cells, which were CD45RO-negative and positively selected for CCR7. Replicate PCRs for sorted subsets used approximately 190 ng DNA; this equaled 25,000 to 30,000 T cell genomes. Only in-frame clones appear in the TCRdb table, and some are missing; sequencing was by immunoSEQ multiplex PCR. Here the sample spans around 1,900,000 clones, over 85% being singletons. The chain has TRBV13 and TRBJ2-1; D is possibly TRBD1 (6 bases). The TCR originated in a young man in good health. Some clones in this sample may be carry-over from other donors' samples. Sequencing was done on a sample of naive CD8+ T cells from PBMCs. The DNA for the CDR3 is TGTGCCAGCAGCCCACCCAGGGGTAGCAACAATGAGCAGTTCTTC. It specifies CASSPPRGSNNEQFF. Drawing the rest from reference TRBV13 and TRBJ2-1, the complete variable domain is AAGVIQSPRHLIKEKRETATLKCYPIPRHDTVYWYQQGPGQDPQFLISFYEKMQSDKGSIPDRFSAQQFSDYHSELNMSSLELGDSALYFCASSPPRGSNNEQFFGPGTRLTVL.